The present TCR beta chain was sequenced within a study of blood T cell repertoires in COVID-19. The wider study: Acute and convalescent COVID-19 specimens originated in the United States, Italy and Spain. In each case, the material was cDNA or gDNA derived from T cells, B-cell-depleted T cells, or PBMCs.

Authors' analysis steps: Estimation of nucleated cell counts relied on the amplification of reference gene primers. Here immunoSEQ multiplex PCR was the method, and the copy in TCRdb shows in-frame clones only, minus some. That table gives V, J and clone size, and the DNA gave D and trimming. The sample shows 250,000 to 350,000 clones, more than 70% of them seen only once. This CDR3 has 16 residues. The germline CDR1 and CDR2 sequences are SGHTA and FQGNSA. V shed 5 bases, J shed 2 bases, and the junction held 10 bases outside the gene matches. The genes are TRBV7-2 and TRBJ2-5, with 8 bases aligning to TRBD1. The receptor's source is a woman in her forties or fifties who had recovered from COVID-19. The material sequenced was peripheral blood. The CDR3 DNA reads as TGTGCCAGCAGCCTACGGACAGGGAGAGGTCAAGAGACCCAGTACTTC. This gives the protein CASSLRTGRGQETQYF.